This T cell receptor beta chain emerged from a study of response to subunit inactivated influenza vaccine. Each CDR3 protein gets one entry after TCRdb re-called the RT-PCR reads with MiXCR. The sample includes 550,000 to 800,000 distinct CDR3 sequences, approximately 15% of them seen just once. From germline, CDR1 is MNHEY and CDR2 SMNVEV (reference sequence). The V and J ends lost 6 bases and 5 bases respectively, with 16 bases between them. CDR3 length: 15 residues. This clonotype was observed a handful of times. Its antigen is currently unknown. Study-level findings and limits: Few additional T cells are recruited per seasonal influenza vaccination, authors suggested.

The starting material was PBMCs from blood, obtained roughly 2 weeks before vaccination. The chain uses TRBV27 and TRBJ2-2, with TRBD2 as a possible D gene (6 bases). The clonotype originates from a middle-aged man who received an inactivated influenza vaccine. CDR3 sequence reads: CASRQTSLWTGELFF. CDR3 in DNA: TGTGCCAGCAGGCAGACTAGTTTATGGACCGGGGAGCTGTTTTTT.